These 6 T cell receptor beta chains were all obtained from the same sample, sequenced in a study of T cell repertoires in cytomegalovirus infection. Via MiXCR, TCRdb re-called the reads, giving one row per CDR3 protein. The profile shows about 180,000 distinct CDR3 sequences, roughly an eighth of them singletons. Sequenced sample: PBMCs. Receptor source: a human donor in good health (CMV status not recorded). Some clones in this sample may be carry-over from other donors' samples.

This clonotype was detected many times. The gene calls are TRBV7-9 and TRBJ2-1, with a weak D call TRBD2 (5 bases). This CDR3 spans 16 amino acids. Looked up from germline, CDR1 is SEHNR and CDR2 is FQNEAQ (reference sequence). The ends were cut back, 4 bases at V and 7 bases at J, with 20 bases in the middle. CDR3 sequence (DNA): TGTGCCAGCAGCTATTTAACTTTTGGGAGTCTGAATGAGCAGTTCTTC. Translation: CASSYLTFGSLNEQFF.

This clonotype has a count of ten or more. J is TRBJ1-1 and V is TRBV7-2, with D uncertain. Germline lookup yields CDR1 SGHTA and CDR2 FQGNSA. The CDR3 spans 15 residues. Trimming removed 5 bases from V and 0 bases from J, with 13 bases in between. The CDR3 DNA reads as TGTGCCAGCAGCATCCTCGGGCAATTGAACACTGAAGCTTTCTTT. Residues: CASSILGQLNTEAFF.

This clonotype was seen repeatedly, ten times or more. The J gene is TRBJ2-3, the V gene TRBV7-2, with TRBD2 matching 12 bases. Germline CDR1 SGHTA, CDR2 FQGNSA. This CDR3 region has 18 residues. The J segment lost 2 bases and the V segment lost 2 bases, leaving 8 bases of the junction unmatched. As DNA, the CDR3 is TGTGCCAGCAGCTTACCTCGACTAGCGGGGGTAAACACAGATACGCAGTATTTT. This translates into CASSLPRLAGVNTDTQYF.

The gene calls are TRBV6-8 and TRBJ2-1; TRBD2 agrees at 14 bases. This CDR3 has 15 amino acids. Germline V gives CDR1 MNHGY, CDR2 SAAAGT. The V gene end was trimmed by 4 bases and the J gene end by 8 bases; junction bases not matched to a gene: 4. CDR3 sequence: CASSSTSGGEDEQFF. DNA of the CDR3: TGTGCCAGCAGTTCGACTAGCGGGGGGGAGGATGAGCAGTTCTTC.

The V gene is TRBV5-1, the J gene TRBJ2-6, with D possibly TRBD1 on 6 matching bases. The CDR3 runs 15 residues. Per the germline V gene, CDR1 is SGHRS and CDR2 is YFSETQ. V was trimmed by 3 bases and J by 0 bases, leaving 7 bases between them. This chain's CDR3 is CASSWGRSGANVLTF. The CDR3 coding sequence is TGCGCCAGCAGCTGGGGGCGCTCTGGGGCCAACGTCCTGACTTTC. The full variable domain, in which reference TRBV5-1 and TRBJ2-6 provide the parts outside the CDR3, is KAGVTQTPRYLIKTRGQQVTLSCSPISGHRSVSWYQQTPGQGLQFLFEYFSETQRNKGNFPGRFSGRQFSNSRSEMNVSTLELGDSALYLCASSWGRSGANVLTFGAGSRLTVL.

This clonotype was seen ten or more times. The chain couples TRBV7-2 to TRBJ2-7; tentative D call: TRBD1 (6 bases). The germline V gene encodes CDR1 SGHTA and CDR2 FQGNSA. The CDR3 totals 14 residues. The V end was cut by 2 bases, the J end by 4 bases, with 12 bases between. The DNA for the CDR3 is TGTGCCAGCAGCTTAATGTTGGGGGCTTACGAGCAGTACTTC. This translates into CASSLMLGAYEQYF.